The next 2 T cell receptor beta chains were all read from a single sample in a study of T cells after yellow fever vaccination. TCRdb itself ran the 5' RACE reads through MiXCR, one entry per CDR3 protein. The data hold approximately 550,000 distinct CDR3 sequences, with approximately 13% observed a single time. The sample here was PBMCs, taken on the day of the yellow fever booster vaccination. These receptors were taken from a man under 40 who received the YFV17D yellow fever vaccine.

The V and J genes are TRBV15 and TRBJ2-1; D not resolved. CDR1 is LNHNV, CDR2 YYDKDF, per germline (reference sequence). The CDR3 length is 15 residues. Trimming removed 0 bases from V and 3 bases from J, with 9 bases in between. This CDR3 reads CATSRDPTRYNEQFF. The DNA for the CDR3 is TGTGCCACCAGCAGAGATCCGACTCGCTACAATGAGCAGTTCTTC.

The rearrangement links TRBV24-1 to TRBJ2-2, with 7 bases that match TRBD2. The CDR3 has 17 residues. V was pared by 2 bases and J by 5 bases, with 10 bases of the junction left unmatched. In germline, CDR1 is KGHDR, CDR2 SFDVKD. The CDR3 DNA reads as TGTGCCACCAGTGATTCCCGGGCTAGCGGAACAACCGGGGAGCTGTTTTTT. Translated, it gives CATSDSRASGTTGELFF.